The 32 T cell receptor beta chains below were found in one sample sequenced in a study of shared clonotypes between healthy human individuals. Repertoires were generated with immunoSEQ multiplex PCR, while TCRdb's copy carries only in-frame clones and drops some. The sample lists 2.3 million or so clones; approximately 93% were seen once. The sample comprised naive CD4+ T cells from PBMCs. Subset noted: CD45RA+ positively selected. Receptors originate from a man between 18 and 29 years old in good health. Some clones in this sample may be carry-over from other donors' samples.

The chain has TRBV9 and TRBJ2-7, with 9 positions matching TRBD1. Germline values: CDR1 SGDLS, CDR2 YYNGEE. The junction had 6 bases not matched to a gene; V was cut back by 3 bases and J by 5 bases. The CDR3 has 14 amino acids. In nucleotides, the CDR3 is TGTGCCAGCAGCGCCCCGGGACAGGGCGACGAGCAGTACTTC. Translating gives CASSAPGQGDEQYF.

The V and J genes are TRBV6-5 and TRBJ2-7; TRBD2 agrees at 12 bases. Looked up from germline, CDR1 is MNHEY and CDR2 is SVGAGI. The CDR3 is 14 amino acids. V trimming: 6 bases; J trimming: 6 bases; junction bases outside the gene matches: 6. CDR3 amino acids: CASSPSGRASEQYF. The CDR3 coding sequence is TGTGCCAGCAGCCCTAGCGGGAGGGCCTCCGAGCAGTACTTC.

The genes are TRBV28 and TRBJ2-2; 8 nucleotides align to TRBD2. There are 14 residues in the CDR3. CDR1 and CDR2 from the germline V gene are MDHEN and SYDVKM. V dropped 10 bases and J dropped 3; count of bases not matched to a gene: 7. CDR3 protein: CATGLAGYTGELFF. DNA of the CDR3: TGTGCCACCGGGTTAGCGGGATACACCGGGGAGCTGTTTTTT.

CDR3 amino acids: CASNPGGPNQPQHF. CDR3 sequence (DNA): TGTGCCAGTAACCCAGGGGGACCTAATCAGCCCCAGCATTTT. The rearrangement uses TRBV19 and TRBJ1-5, with 7 bases identical to TRBD1. CDR1 and CDR2 (germline): LNHDA, SQIVND (reference sequence). This CDR3 contains 14 residues. With V trimmed by 7 bases and J by 4 bases, 7 bases remained unmatched.

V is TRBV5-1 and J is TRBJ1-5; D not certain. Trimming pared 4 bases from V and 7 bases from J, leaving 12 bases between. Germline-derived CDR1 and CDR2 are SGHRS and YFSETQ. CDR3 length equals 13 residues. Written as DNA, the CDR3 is TGCGCCAGCAGCCCCCACTCGGGCCAGCCCCAGCATTTT. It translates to CASSPHSGQPQHF.

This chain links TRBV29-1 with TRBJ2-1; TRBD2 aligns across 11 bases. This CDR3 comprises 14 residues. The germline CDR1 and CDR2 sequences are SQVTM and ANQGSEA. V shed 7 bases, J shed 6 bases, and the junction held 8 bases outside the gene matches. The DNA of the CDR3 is TGCAGCGGCCAAACTAGCGGGGGTTCCAATGAGCAGTTCTTC. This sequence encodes CSGQTSGGSNEQFF.

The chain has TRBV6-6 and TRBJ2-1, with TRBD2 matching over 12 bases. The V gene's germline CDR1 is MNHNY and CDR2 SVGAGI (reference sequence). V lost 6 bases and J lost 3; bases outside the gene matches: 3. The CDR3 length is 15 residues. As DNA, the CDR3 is TGTGCCAGCAGCGTACTAGCGGGGGGCTACAATGAGCAGTTCTTC. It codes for CASSVLAGGYNEQFF.

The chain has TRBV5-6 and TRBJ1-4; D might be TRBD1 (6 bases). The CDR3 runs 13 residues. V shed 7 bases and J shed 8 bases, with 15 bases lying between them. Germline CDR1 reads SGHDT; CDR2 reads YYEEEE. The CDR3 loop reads CASGRRGREKLFF. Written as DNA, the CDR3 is TGTGCCAGCGGCCGAAGGGGGAGGGAAAAACTGTTTTTT.

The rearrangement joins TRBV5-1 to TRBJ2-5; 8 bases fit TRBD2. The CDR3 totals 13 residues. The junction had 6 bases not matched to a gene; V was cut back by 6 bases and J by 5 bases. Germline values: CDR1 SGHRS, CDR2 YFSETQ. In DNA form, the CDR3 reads TGCGCCAGCACCTATAGCGGGATTGAGACCCAGTACTTC. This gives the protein CASTYSGIETQYF.

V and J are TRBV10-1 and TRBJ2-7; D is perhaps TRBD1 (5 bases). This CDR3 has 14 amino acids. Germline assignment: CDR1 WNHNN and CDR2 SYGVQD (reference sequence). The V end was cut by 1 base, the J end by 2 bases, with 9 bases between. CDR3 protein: CASSELADTYEQYF. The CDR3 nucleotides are TGCGCCAGCAGTGAGTTGGCGGACACCTACGAGCAGTACTTC.

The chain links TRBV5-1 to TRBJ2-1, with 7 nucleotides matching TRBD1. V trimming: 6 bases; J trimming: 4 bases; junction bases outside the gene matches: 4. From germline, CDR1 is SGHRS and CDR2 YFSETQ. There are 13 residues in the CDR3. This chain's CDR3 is CASKRQGYNEQFF. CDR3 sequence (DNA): TGCGCCAGCAAGAGACAGGGTTACAATGAGCAGTTCTTC.

CDR3 sequence (DNA): TGCAGCGTCTACACACGGTCCTCTGGAAACACCATATATTTT. Translating it yields CSVYTRSSGNTIYF. The chain employs TRBV29-1 and TRBJ1-3, with D unclear. The CDR3 loop spans 14 amino acids. Germline CDR1 SQVTM, CDR2 ANQGSEA. V was cut by 6 bases and J by 0 bases, with 12 bases left in between.

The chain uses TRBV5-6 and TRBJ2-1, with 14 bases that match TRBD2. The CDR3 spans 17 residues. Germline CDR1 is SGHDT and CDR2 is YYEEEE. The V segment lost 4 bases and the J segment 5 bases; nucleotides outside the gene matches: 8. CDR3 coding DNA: TGTGCCAGCAGCCCACGGACTAGCGGGAGGTACCACAATGAGCAGTTCTTC. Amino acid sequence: CASSPRTSGRYHNEQFF.

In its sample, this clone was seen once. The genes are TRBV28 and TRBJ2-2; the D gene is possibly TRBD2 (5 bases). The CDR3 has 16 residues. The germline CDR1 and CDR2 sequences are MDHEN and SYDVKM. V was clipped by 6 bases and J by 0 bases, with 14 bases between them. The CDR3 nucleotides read TGTGCCAGCAGGGGAGTGGGAAGGGCGAACACCGGGGAGCTGTTTTTT. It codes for CASRGVGRANTGELFF.

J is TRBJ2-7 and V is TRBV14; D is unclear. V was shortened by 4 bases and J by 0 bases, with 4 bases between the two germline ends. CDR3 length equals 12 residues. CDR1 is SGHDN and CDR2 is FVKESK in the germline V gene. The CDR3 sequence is CASSRSSYEQYF. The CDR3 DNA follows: TGTGCCAGCAGCCGTAGCTCCTACGAGCAGTACTTC.

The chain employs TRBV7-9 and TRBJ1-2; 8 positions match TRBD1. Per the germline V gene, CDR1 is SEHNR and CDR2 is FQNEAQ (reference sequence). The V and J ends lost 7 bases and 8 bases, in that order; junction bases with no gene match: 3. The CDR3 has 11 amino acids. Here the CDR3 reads CASKWTGGYTF. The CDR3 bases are TGTGCCAGCAAGTGGACAGGGGGCTACACCTTC.

Here the CDR3 DNA reads TGCAGCGTTGGGAGCCCGAACGGGTTTTACGAGCAGTACTTC. It encodes CSVGSPNGFYEQYF. The rearrangement joins TRBV29-1 to TRBJ2-7; D is unclear. Looked up from germline, CDR1 is SQVTM and CDR2 is ANQGSEA. V lost 4 bases and J lost 4, with 17 bases in between. This CDR3 spans 14 amino acids.

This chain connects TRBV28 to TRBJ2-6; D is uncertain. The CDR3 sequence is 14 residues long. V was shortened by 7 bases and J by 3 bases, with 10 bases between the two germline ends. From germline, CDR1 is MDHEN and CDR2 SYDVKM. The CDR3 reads CASIPGFGANVLTF. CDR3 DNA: TGTGCCAGCATTCCAGGATTTGGGGCCAACGTCCTGACTTTC.

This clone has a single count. The CDR3 sequence: CASSPFDPGDTEAFF. The CDR3 coding sequence is TGCGCCAGCAGCCCCTTCGACCCCGGGGACACTGAAGCTTTCTTT. The genes are TRBV5-1 and TRBJ1-1; D remains unclear. V was pared by 4 bases and J by 3 bases, with 16 bases between. Looked up from germline, CDR1 is SGHRS and CDR2 is YFSETQ. The CDR3 consists of 15 residues.

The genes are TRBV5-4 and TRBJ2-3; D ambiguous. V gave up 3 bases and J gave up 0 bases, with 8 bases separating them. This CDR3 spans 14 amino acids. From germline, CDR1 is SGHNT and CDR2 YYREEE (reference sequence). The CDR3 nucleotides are TGTGCCAGCAGCTCGACGGTCAGCACAGATACGCAGTATTTT. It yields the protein CASSSTVSTDTQYF. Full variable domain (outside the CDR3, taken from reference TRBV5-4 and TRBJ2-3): ETGVTQSPTHLIKTRGQQVTLRCSSQSGHNTVSWYQQALGQGPQFIFQYYREEENGRGNFPPRFSGLQFPNYSSELNVNALELDDSALYLCASSSTVSTDTQYFGPGTRLTVL.

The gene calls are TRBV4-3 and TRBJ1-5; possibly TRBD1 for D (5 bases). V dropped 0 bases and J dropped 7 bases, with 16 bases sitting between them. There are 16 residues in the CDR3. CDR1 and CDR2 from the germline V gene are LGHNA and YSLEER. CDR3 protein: CASSQELSGGGQPQHF. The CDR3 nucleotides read TGCGCCAGCAGCCAAGAGTTAAGCGGGGGGGGACAGCCCCAGCATTTT.

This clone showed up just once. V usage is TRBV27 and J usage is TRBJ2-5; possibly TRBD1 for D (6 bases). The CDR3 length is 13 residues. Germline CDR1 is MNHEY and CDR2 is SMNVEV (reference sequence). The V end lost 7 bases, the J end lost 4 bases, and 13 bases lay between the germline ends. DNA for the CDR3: TGTGCCAGCAAAAAGACAGGAGGAGAGACCCAGTACTTC. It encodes CASKKTGGETQYF.

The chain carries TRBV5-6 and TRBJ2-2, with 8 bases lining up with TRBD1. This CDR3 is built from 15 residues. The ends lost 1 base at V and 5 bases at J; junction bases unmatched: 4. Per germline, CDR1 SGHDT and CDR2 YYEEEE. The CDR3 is CASSLLDRETGELFF. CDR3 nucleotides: TGTGCCAGCAGCTTGTTGGACAGGGAAACCGGGGAGCTGTTTTTT. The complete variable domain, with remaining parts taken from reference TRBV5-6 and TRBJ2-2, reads DAGVTQSPTHLIKTRGQQVTLRCSPKSGHDTVSWYQQALGQGPQFIFQYYEEEERQRGNFPDRFSGHQFPNYSSELNVNALLLGDSALYLCASSLLDRETGELFFGEGSRLTVL.

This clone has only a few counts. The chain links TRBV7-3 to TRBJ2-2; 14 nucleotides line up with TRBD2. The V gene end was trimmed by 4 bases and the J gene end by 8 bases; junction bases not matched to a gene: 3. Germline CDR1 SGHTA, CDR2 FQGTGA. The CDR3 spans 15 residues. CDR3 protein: CASSSGTSGRGELFF. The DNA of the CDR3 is TGTGCCAGCAGCTCCGGGACTAGCGGGAGAGGGGAGCTGTTTTTT.

The CDR3 nucleotides read TGTGCCAGCAGCTTCAGCGGGAGGGCCATAAATGAGCAGTTCTTC. Amino acid sequence: CASSFSGRAINEQFF. This chain links TRBV5-6 with TRBJ2-1, with 10 bases lining up with TRBD2. This CDR3 comprises 15 residues. Germline lookup yields CDR1 SGHDT and CDR2 YYEEEE. V lost 2 bases, J lost 7 bases, and 6 bases stayed unmatched. Supplemented by reference TRBV5-6 and TRBJ2-1, the full variable domain reads DAGVTQSPTHLIKTRGQQVTLRCSPKSGHDTVSWYQQALGQGPQFIFQYYEEEERQRGNFPDRFSGHQFPNYSSELNVNALLLGDSALYLCASSFSGRAINEQFFGPGTRLTVL.

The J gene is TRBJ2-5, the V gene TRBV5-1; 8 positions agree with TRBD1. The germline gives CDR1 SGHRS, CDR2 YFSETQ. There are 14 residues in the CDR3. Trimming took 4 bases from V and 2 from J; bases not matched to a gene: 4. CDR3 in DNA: TGCGCCAGCAGCGAGAGACAGGGGCAAGAGACCCAGTACTTC. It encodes CASSERQGQETQYF.

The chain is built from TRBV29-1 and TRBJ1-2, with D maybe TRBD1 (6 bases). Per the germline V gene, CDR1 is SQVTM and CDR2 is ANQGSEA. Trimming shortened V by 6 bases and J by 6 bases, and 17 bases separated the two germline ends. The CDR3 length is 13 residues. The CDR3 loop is CSVHTPGDNGYTF. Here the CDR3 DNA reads TGCAGCGTCCACACCCCAGGGGATAATGGCTACACCTTC.

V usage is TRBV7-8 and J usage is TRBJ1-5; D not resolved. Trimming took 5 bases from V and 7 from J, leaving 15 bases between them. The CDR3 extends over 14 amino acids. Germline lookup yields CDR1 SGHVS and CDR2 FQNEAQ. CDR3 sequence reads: CASSPSHESQPQHF. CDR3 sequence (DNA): TGTGCCAGCAGCCCGAGTCATGAGTCCCAGCCCCAGCATTTT.

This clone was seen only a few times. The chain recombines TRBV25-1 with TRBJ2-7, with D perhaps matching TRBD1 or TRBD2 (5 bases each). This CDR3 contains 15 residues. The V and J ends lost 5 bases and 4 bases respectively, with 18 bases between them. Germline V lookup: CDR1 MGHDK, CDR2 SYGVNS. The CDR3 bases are TGTGCCAGCAGTCGGGGCCGGGACCCTATTTACGAGCAGTACTTC. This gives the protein CASSRGRDPIYEQYF.

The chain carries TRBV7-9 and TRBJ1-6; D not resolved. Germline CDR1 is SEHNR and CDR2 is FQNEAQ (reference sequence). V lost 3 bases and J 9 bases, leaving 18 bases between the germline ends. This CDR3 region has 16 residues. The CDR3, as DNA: TGTGCCAGCAGCTTCGCGACCCCGAGGACCATTTCACCCCTCCACTTT. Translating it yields CASSFATPRTISPLHF.

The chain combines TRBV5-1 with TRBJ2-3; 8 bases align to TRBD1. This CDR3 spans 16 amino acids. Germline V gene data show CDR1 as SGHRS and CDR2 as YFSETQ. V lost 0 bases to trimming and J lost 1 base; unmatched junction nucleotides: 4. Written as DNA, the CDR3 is TGCGCCAGCAGCTTGGTGCCGGGACAGGGCACAGATACGCAGTATTTT. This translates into CASSLVPGQGTDTQYF.

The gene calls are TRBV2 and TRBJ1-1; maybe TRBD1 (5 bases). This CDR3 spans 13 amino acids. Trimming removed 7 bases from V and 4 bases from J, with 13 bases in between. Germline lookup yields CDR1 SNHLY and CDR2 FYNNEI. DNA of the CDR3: TGTGCCAGCACGCAGGGTATGATCACTGAAGCTTTCTTT. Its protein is CASTQGMITEAFF. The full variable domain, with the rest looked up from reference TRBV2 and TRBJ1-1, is EPEVTQTPSHQVTQMGQEVILRCVPISNHLYFYWYRQILGQKVEFLVSFYNNEISEKSEIFDDQFSVERPDGSNFTLKIRSTKLEDSAMYFCASTQGMITEAFFGQGTRLTVV.